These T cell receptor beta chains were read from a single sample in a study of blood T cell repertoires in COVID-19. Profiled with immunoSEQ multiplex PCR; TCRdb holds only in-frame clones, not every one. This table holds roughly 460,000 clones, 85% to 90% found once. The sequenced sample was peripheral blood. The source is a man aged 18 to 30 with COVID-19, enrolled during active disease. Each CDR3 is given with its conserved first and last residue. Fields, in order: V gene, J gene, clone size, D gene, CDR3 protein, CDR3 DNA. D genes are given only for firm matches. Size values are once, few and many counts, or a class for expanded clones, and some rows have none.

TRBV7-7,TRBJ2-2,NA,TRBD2,CASSHTLAGGPGTGELFF,TGTGCTAGCAGCCATACACTAGCGGGAGGGCCGGGCACCGGGGAGCTGTTTTTT
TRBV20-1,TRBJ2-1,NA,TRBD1,CSALDREQFF,TGCAGTGCCCTGGACAGGGAGCAGTTCTTC
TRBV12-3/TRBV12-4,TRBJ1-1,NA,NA,CASSFDYSTEAFF,TGTGCCAGCAGTTTTGATTACTCCACTGAAGCTTTCTTT
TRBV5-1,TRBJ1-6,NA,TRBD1,CASSLIPTGQGRSPLHF,TGCGCCAGCAGCTTAATCCCTACTGGACAGGGTAGATCACCCCTCCACTTT
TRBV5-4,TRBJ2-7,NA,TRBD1,CASSLRQGAGEQYF,TGTGCCAGCAGCTTGAGACAGGGGGCTGGCGAGCAGTACTTC
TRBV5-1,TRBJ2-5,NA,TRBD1,CASSLVGQGKETQYF,TGCGCCAGCAGCTTGGTGGGACAGGGGAAAGAGACCCAGTACTTC
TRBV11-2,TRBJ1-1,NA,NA,CASSLSRGTTEAFF,TGTGCCAGCAGCCTATCTAGGGGGACCACTGAAGCTTTCTTT
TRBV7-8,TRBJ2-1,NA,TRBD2,CASSWRALAGASYNEQFF,TGTGCCAGCAGCTGGAGGGCGCTAGCGGGAGCCTCCTACAATGAGCAGTTCTTC
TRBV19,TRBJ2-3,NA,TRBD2,CASSPSGSTADTQYF,TGTGCCAGTAGCCCAAGCGGGAGCACCGCAGATACGCAGTATTTT
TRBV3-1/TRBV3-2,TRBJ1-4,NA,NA,CASSQGGPNEKLFF,TGTGCCAGCAGCCAAGGAGGTCCTAATGAAAAACTGTTTTTT
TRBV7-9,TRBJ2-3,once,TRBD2,CASIKGLAGGTSTDTQYF,TGTGCCAGCATCAAAGGACTAGCGGGGGGCACTAGCACAGATACGCAGTATTTT
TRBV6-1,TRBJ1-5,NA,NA,CASSEVKGHGPLGAQHF,TGTGCCAGCAGTGAAGTGAAGGGGCACGGACCCCTAGGGGCCCAGCATTTT
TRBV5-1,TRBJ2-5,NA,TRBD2,CASSLGASGNRETQYF,TGCGCCAGCAGCTTGGGGGCTAGCGGGAACCGGGAGACCCAGTACTTC
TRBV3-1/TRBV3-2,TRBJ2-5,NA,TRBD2,CASSPRTSGGGGTQYF,TGTGCCAGCAGCCCCCGGACTAGCGGAGGGGGTGGGACCCAGTACTTC
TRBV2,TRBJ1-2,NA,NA,CASSEGQGFGYTF,TGTGCCAGCAGTGAAGGGCAGGGGTTTGGCTACACCTTC
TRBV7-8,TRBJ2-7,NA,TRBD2,CASSLSAGLAHEQYF,TGTGCCAGCAGCTTATCCGCCGGACTAGCACACGAGCAGTACTTC
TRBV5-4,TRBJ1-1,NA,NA,CASSLDPGTMNTEAFF,TGTGCCAGCAGCTTGGACCCCGGGACAATGAACACTGAAGCTTTCTTT
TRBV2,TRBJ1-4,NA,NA,CASSEGSPEKLFF,TGTGCCAGCAGTGAAGGCAGTCCCGAAAAACTGTTTTTT
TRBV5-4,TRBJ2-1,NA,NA,CASSTGGLNNEQFF,TGTGCCAGCAGCACTGGGGGACTTAACAATGAGCAGTTCTTC
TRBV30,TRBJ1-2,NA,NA,CAWSQRGTGGGYTF,TGTGCCTGGAGCCAACGGGGGACTGGCGGTGGCTACACCTTC
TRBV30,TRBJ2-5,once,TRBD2,CAWSSEGTSTQTQYF,TGTGCCTGGAGTTCTGAAGGGACTAGCACACAGACCCAGTACTTC
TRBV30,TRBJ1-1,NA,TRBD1,CAWTPGTGDTEAFF,TGTGCCTGGACTCCGGGGACAGGGGATACTGAAGCTTTCTTT
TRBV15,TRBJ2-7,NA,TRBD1,CATSSNPGQGSYEQYF,TGTGCCACCAGCAGCAACCCGGGACAGGGGTCGTACGAGCAGTACTTC
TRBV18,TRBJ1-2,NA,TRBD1,CASSPRGQESYTF,TGTGCCAGCTCACCACGGGGACAGGAGAGCTACACCTTC
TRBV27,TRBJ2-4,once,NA,CASSLAQSGNIQYF,TGTGCCAGCAGTTTGGCACAGTCAGGGAACATTCAGTACTTC
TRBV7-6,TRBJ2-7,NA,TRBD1,CASSLGTGAEYEQYF,TGTGCCAGCAGCTTAGGAACAGGGGCCGAATACGAGCAGTACTTC
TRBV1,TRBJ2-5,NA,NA,CTSSQGAGGCWETQYF,TGCACCAGCAGCCAAGGGGCGGGAGGTTGCTGGGAGACCCAGTACTTC
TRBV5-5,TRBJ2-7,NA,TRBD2,CASSPRTSGSTRQYF,TGTGCCAGCAGTCCTCGGACTAGCGGGAGTACTAGGCAGTACTTC
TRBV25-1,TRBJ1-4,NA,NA,CASSENIPNEKLFF,TGTGCCAGCAGTGAAAACATTCCTAATGAAAAACTGTTTTTT
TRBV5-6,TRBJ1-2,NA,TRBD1,CASSLDRGRRRYTF,TGTGCCAGCAGCCTCGACAGGGGGCGCCGACGCTACACCTTC
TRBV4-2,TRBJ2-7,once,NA,CASSQVLPPYEQYF,TGTGCCAGCAGCCAAGTCCTACCCCCCTACGAGCAGTACTTC
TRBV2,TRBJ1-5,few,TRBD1,CASTRGNSNQPQHF,TGTGCCAGCACCAGGGGGAATAGCAATCAGCCCCAGCATTTT
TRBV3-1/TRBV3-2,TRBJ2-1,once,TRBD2,CASSQDSSGTGFF,TGTGCCAGCAGCCAAGATTCTAGCGGGACTGGGTTCTTC
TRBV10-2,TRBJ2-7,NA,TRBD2,CASSEGTSTYEQYF,TGCGCCAGCAGTGAAGGGACTAGTACCTACGAGCAGTACTTC
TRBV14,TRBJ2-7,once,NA,CASSQGVTGWGEQYF,TGTGCCAGCAGCCAGGGTGTGACGGGATGGGGCGAGCAGTACTTC